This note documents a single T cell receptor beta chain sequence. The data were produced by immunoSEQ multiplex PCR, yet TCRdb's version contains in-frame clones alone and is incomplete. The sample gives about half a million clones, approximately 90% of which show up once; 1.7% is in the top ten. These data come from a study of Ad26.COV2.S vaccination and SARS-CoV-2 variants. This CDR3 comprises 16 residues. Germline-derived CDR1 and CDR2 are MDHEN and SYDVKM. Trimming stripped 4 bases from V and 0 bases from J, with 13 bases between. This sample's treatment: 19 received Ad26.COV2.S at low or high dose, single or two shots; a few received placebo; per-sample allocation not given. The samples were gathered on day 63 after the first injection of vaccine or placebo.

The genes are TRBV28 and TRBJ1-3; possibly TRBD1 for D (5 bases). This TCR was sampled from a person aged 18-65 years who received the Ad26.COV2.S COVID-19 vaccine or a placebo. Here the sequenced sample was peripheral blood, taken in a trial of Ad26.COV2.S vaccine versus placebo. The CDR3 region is CASSSGTQSSGNTIYF. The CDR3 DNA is TGTGCCAGCAGTTCCGGGACGCAGAGCTCTGGAAACACCATATATTTT.